The text below deals with one TCR beta chain. What this receptor recognizes is not known. The data were taken from a study of cytomegalovirus exposure and HLA in healthy donors (dated by TCRdb to 2016 to 2017). General notes on the study: An earlier analysis of more than 550 of the donors reported under 300 Gb of sequence data and some 110 million unique TCR beta sequences obtained from about 170 million T cells. An early release that covered about 600 HLA-typed donors contained around 300 gigabases of sequencing data and 65 million to 100 million unique TCR sequences. Among the roughly 400 genotyped donors, around 81% belonged to the genetic ancestry cluster associated with self-reported Caucasian donors. The study aimed to test whether cataloging public T cell receptors could reveal signatures of past pathogen exposure. The T cell repertoires of 700 or so subjects were profiled by immunosequencing and related to cytomegalovirus serostatus. A separate validation cohort of 100 to 150 different subjects was used in addition to the roughly 720-subject first cohort. High-throughput TCR immunosequencing, statistical association of individual TCRs with disease status, and machine learning were combined to predict cytomegalovirus infection status. A later analysis re-examined previously published TCR beta repertoires from 500 to 700 donors and added high-resolution HLA genotyping to investigate patterns of TCR occurrence. Rather than using new phenotypic data, the later analysis identified candidate immune exposures from TCR beta sequences and from how often those sequences occurred across donors. To decide whether each TCR beta V gene segment behaved as functional or pseudogenic, an earlier analysis of nearly 600 of the donors relied on high-throughput TCR beta sequencing. Alongside the repertoire data, information on donor age, sex, ethnicity and CMV serostatus was compiled. A later genetic analysis used genome-wide SNP genotypes for about 65% of the roughly 670 donors, treating that subset as a discovery cohort. All discovery cohort repertoires had been generated using a single sequencing platform. HLA typing covered class I and class II loci at four-digit resolution. The number of typed donors differed by locus: 629-630 for A, B, C, DRB1 and DQB1; approximately 540 for DQA1; approximately 600 for DPA1; and roughly 450 for DPB1. Roughly five DR-DQ haplotypes were handled as single units for association and clustering, since linkage in the cohort was strong. Across some 400 genotyped donors of the cohort, an average of approximately 200,000 unique TCR beta nucleotide sequences per donor were sequenced, and roughly 20% of those sequences were non-productive. General conclusions and limits of the study: A cluster of highly shared sequence variants was judged likely to be a technical artifact of the sequencing pipeline. Most TCR sequences were seen in very few donors, while some public TCRs were found in many individuals. For the cohort, immune exposure information was limited to CMV serostatus. In a later genetic analysis, a missense DCLRE1C variant was associated with V-gene and J-gene trimming of TCR beta chains, and the association was replicated in an independent cohort. Presence/absence analyses assumed roughly uniform sequencing depth across donors, an assumption that may not hold. A further reported finding was that TCR beta sequences accurately predicted the HLA-A and HLA-B alleles for most subjects in the first cohort. Because HLA typing was missing for some donors at each locus, association tests included only the typed subset. At a false discovery rate of 0.05, a later analysis linked fewer than 20,000 TCR beta sequences to specific HLA alleles. In a later analysis, several top co-occurrence clusters were reported to appear linked to parvovirus B19, influenza, CMV and Epstein-Barr virus. A few of the identified cytomegalovirus-associated TCR beta chains were confirmed in vitro to be specific for cytomegalovirus antigens. A total of 164 TCR beta chains were listed by the study as associated with cytomegalovirus. In a later genetic analysis, fewer N-insertions in productive TCRs were reported among donors in an Asian-associated ancestry cluster than the roughly 640-donor mean. Linkage disequilibrium might explain the correlated functional status among segregating V segments, but an unknown experimental factor could not be ruled out. In a later analysis, most CMV-associated TCR beta chains were found to appear HLA-restricted, with HLA associations seemingly driven largely by CMV exposure. In a later analysis, the rate of TCR association differed among HLA loci, with DRB1 alleles having the most associated TCRs and HLA-C alleles having the fewest. In both the original and validation cohorts, the classifier was reported to diagnose cytomegalovirus status with high specificity and sensitivity. An earlier analysis of 587 of the donors showed that most TCR beta V segments appeared in productive rearrangements either about 87% or about 30% of the time, which broadly matched IMGT annotations. It was suggested by the authors that the approach could potentially be generalized to other disease states and immunological phenotypes. A later analysis found that HLA-associated TCR beta chains were more clonally expanded and had lower generation probabilities than equally common non-associated chains. The earlier analysis of 587 of the donors excluded 15 to 20 rarely observed V segments, including chromosome 9 orphons, because counts were too low. Only TCR beta chains were sequenced in this cohort, and the absence of alpha or paired-chain data limited detectable features. When HLA alleles, especially DR and DQ, strongly co-occurred, TCR associations were difficult to assign to individual alleles.

The cohort was made up of 666 healthy bone marrow donors. Cohort members were all nominally healthy when sampled, although unrecorded immune exposures were likely present. The donor was CMV seronegative and was included in the group of several hundred seronegative cohort members. Every donor gave a peripheral blood sample, and the peripheral blood mononuclear cells from that sample were used for TCR beta sequencing. The Qiagen DNeasy Blood Extraction Kit was used to extract genomic DNA from the blood cell samples. Libraries were constructed by the immunoSEQ multiplex PCR assay. The multiplex PCR relied on a mix of 60 forward primers for TCR Vbeta segments and 13 reverse primers for TCR Jbeta segments. The CDR3 region of rearranged TCR beta genes was amplified from genomic DNA by a multiplex PCR assay. Amplified TCR beta libraries were sequenced as 87-base-pair reads on the Illumina HiSeq System. From the authors' description of their analysis: In a later analysis, some 80 million unique TCR beta chains were counted across the roughly 610 repertoires, and approximately 11 million of these chains were shared by at least two donors. Raw reads were error-corrected and collapsed into unique sequences with a nearest-neighbor algorithm that merged closely related sequences to remove PCR and sequencing errors. To assign V, D and J gene segments, CDR3 sequences were aligned to IMGT reference sequences. Each retained sequence needed at least a six-nucleotide match to both a V gene segment and a J gene segment. Rearrangements were classified as productive when the CDR3 lacked stop codons and remained in frame with V and J, and all other rearrangements were classified as non-productive. Following IMGT convention, CDR3 was defined as the stretch from the second conserved V-encoded cysteine to the conserved J-encoded phenylalanine. In an earlier analysis of roughly 610 of the donors, sequences lacking an unambiguous match to a single V gene segment were excluded. In an earlier analysis of approximately 500 of the donors, a V segment was called functional when productive rearrangements were above 56.7%, and segregating when the standard deviation between donors exceeded 5%. To diagnose cytomegalovirus status from the catalog of TCR beta chain sequences, a statistical classification framework was built. A later analysis assigned V and J genes by comparing TCR nucleotide sequences with IMGT/GENE-DB human TR gene sequences. Using the TCRdist pipeline, a later analysis assigned CDR3 sequences along with most-parsimonious VDJ recombination scenarios. In a later analysis, each TCR beta chain was defined by its CDR3 amino acid sequence together with its V-gene family, and reads lacking a unique V-gene family were excluded. To address suspected cross-contamination and a sequencing artifact, a later analysis removed around 600 highly shared, low-generation-probability nucleotide sequences. A later analysis calculated a clonal expansion index for each public chain from normalized within-repertoire ranks of inferred template counts. In a later analysis, generation probabilities were computed with a VDJ recombination model fitted to out-of-frame rearrangements, and the resulting probabilities were checked against IGoR. A later analysis scored TCR-TCR, TCR-HLA and TCR-CMV co-occurrence with hypergeometric tests, applying a repertoire-size bias correction to TCR pairs. False discovery rates were estimated in a later analysis by permuting HLA or CMV assignments 20 times. In a later analysis, co-occurring TCRs were grouped using DBSCAN, and TCRdist sequence similarity was added for clustering within HLA-allele-positive subsets. For co-occurrence clustering, repertoires with fewer than 30,000 or more than 120,000 public chains were excluded, along with roughly five repertoires with anomalous nucleotide sharing. In TCRdb, the immuneACCESS table is reduced to in-frame sequences with V and J assigned. These tables do not hold every clone; where another copy was compared, an unresolved V gene accounts for under half, and the others remain unexplained. The V and J calls and clone size were taken over from that table, and D and trimming were inferred from the DNA. This specimen's table enumerates some 150,000 clones. In total, the top ten clones hold about 2.3% of the sample.

The sample taken for sequencing was PBMCs. This clonotype originated in a woman aged 18-35 years in good health and CMV-seronegative.

The sequenced DNA is TGTGCCAGCCTGATCGGACAGGGGGCTTCAGATACGCAGTATTTT. It specifies CASLIGQGASDTQYF. Recombination joined TRBV11-2 with TRBJ2-3, and TRBD1 matches 11 of the central bases. Germline trimming: 8 bases from V, 4 bases from J; junction bases outside gene matches: 8. CDR1 SGHAT and CDR2 FQNNGV were looked up in the germline V gene. Counted from cysteine to phenylalanine, this CDR3 has 15 amino acids. Left in the record is the CDR3 DNA by itself, 45 bases read in frame from the first base.